Listed below are T cell receptor beta chains from one sample, sequenced in a study of CD8 T cells in Susac syndrome. TCRdb reanalysed the immunoSEQ multiplex PCR reads using MiXCR and keeps one entry per CDR3 protein. The data hold about 210,000 distinct CDR3 sequences, with under 95% observed a single time. The sequencing sample was made of CD4+ T cells from PBMCs. The receptors were sampled from a human donor in good health. Both conserved end residues are part of each CDR3. Fields, in order: V gene, D gene, clone size, J gene, CDR3 protein, CDR3 DNA. A D gene is named only where the DNA matches it firmly. Rows give clone size only sometimes, using once, few, many, or a class for an expanded clone.

>TRBV25-1|.|few|TRBJ1-2
CASSVTAGYGYTF
TGTGCCAGCAGTGTTACTGCGGGCTATGGCTACACCTTC
>TRBV5-1|.|.|TRBJ2-3
CASSPGAPGGTDTQYF
TGCGCCAGCAGCCCGGGGGCCCCGGGGGGAACAGATACGCAGTATTTT
>TRBV6-1|.|few|TRBJ2-5
CASTITVSGETQYF
TGTGCCAGCACCATCACGGTCTCCGGAGAGACCCAGTACTTC
>TRBV5-1|TRBD2|.|TRBJ2-5
CASSLGLAGLSQYF
TGCGCCAGCAGCTTGGGACTAGCGGGGTTGAGCCAGTACTTC
>TRBV3-1|.|few|TRBJ1-1
CASGAKFNTEAFF
TGTGCCAGCGGCGCGAAGTTCAACACTGAAGCTTTCTTT
>TRBV7-2|.|.|TRBJ1-6
CASSSRGGTLHF
TGTGCCAGCAGCTCCAGGGGTGGCACCCTCCACTTT
>TRBV3-1|TRBD1|.|TRBJ1-2
CASSREQGASDGYTF
TGTGCCAGCAGCCGCGAACAGGGGGCGTCTGATGGCTACACCTTC
>TRBV3-1|TRBD2|.|TRBJ2-1
CASSQGGGLRIEQFF
TGTGCCAGCAGCCAGGGCGGGGGGCTGCGTATTGAGCAGTTCTTC
>TRBV20-1|.|.|TRBJ1-5
CSARLTGLNQPQHF
TGCAGTGCTAGACTAACAGGGCTCAATCAGCCCCAGCATTTT
>TRBV7-2|.|.|TRBJ1-5
CASSLGAGGPEAQHF
TGTGCCAGCAGCTTGGGTGCGGGGGGGCCTGAGGCGCAGCATTTT
>TRBV6-6|.|once|TRBJ2-1
CASSPQTEQFF
TGTGCCAGCAGTCCCCAGACTGAGCAGTTCTTC
>TRBV14|.|once|TRBJ2-1
CASSHFVSLGKDEQFF
TGTGCCAGCAGCCATTTCGTTAGCCTCGGGAAGGATGAGCAGTTCTTC
>TRBV6-5|.|.|TRBJ1-2
CASSYGGASWGYTF
TGTGCCAGCAGTTACGGGGGGGCCTCCTGGGGCTACACCTTC
>TRBV19|TRBD1|.|TRBJ2-3
CAAKTGSTDTQYF
TGTGCCGCCAAGACAGGGAGCACAGATACGCAGTATTTT
>TRBV20-1|.|.|TRBJ1-3
CSARDGGRAGASESTIYF
TGCAGTGCTAGAGATGGGGGGAGGGCAGGGGCCTCTGAGAGCACCATATATTTT
>TRBV14|TRBD2|.|TRBJ2-1
CASRGTSGHNEQFF
TGTGCCAGCAGAGGGACTAGCGGGCACAATGAGCAGTTCTTC
>TRBV7-9|.|.|TRBJ2-7
CASSLAGAPAYEQYF
TGTGCCAGCAGCTTAGCAGGGGCCCCCGCCTACGAGCAGTACTTC
>TRBV27|TRBD1|.|TRBJ1-6
CASSNRGMGPLHF
TGTGCCAGCAGTAACAGGGGGATGGGTCCCCTCCACTTT
>TRBV5-6|TRBD2|.|TRBJ2-5
CASSFELAGSTQYF
TGTGCCAGCAGCTTTGAACTAGCGGGGTCGACCCAGTACTTC
>TRBV6-1|TRBD1|few|TRBJ2-7
CASSAGQDYEQYF
TGTGCCAGCAGTGCGGGACAGGACTACGAGCAGTACTTC
>TRBV12-3/TRBV12-4|TRBD1|.|TRBJ2-5
CASSFAGGLETQYF
TGTGCCAGCAGTTTCGCAGGGGGCTTAGAGACCCAGTACTTC
>TRBV18|.|.|TRBJ1-5
CASSQTGGSYSNQPQHF
TGTGCCAGCTCACAAACCGGAGGTTCGTATAGCAATCAGCCCCAGCATTTT
>TRBV5-1|.|.|TRBJ2-7
CASSQDSSYEQYF
TGCGCCAGCAGCCAGGACAGCTCCTACGAGCAGTACTTC
>TRBV29-1|.|.|TRBJ1-4
CSAGQFNEKLFF
TGCAGCGCTGGACAGTTTAATGAAAAACTGTTTTTT
>TRBV20-1|.|once|TRBJ2-5
CSARGTPPQETQYF
TGCAGTGCTAGGGGGACACCCCCTCAAGAGACCCAGTACTTC
>TRBV14|.|.|TRBJ1-2
CASSQDLGGHYSYTF
TGTGCCAGCAGCCAAGATCTTGGGGGACACTACAGCTACACCTTC
>TRBV9|TRBD1|.|TRBJ2-1
CASSVAPRGRMNEQFF
TGTGCCAGCAGCGTAGCTCCCAGGGGGCGCATGAATGAGCAGTTCTTC
>TRBV5-1|TRBD1|few|TRBJ1-4
CASSVQGAREKLFF
TGCGCCAGCAGCGTTCAGGGGGCGCGGGAAAAACTGTTTTTT
>TRBV6-1|.|once|TRBJ2-2
CASSVSRPNGELFF
TGTGCCAGCAGTGTCAGCAGGCCGAACGGGGAGCTGTTTTTT
>TRBV3-1|.|.|TRBJ1-6
CASRDGYNSPLHF
TGTGCCAGCCGAGACGGCTATAATTCACCCCTCCACTTT
>TRBV5-1|.|.|TRBJ1-1
CASSEGTVSTEAFF
TGCGCCAGCAGCGAAGGGACGGTGAGCACTGAAGCTTTCTTT
>TRBV2|.|.|TRBJ1-6
CASRGTGSSYNSPLHF
TGTGCCAGCAGGGGGACGGGCAGCTCCTATAATTCACCCCTCCACTTT
>TRBV5-1|.|.|TRBJ2-2
CASSYRTTNTGELFF
TGCGCCAGCAGCTACCGGACGACGAACACCGGGGAGCTGTTTTTT
>TRBV7-2|.|.|TRBJ1-5
CASSLVVTGIQPQHF
TGTGCCAGCAGCTTAGTCGTCACAGGAATTCAGCCCCAGCATTTT
>TRBV18|.|.|TRBJ2-5
CASSPMGETQYF
TGTGCCAGCTCACCTATGGGAGAGACCCAGTACTTC
>TRBV5-1|TRBD1|once|TRBJ1-4
CASKMTGGNEKLFF
TGCGCCAGCAAGATGACAGGGGGAAATGAAAAACTGTTTTTT
>TRBV20-1|.|.|TRBJ2-7
CSASHQDEQYF
TGCAGTGCTAGTCATCAGGACGAGCAGTACTTC
>TRBV21-1|.|.|TRBJ1-5
CASSKAERVSNQPQHF
TGTGCCAGCAGCAAAGCAGAGAGGGTGAGCAATCAGCCCCAGCATTTT
>TRBV9|.|once|TRBJ1-1
CASSVEGWMNTEAFF
TGTGCCAGCAGCGTAGAGGGTTGGATGAACACTGAAGCTTTCTTT
>TRBV28|TRBD2|.|TRBJ2-1
CASSAYGTSGHEQFF
TGTGCCAGCAGTGCCTACGGGACTAGCGGACATGAGCAGTTCTTC
>TRBV3-1|.|once|TRBJ1-6
CASSQEKGGYSPLHF
TGTGCCAGCAGCCAAGAAAAGGGTGGATATTCACCCCTCCACTTT